This T cell receptor beta chain was observed in a study of control samples from healthy donors and cancer patients. The table came from immunoSEQ multiplex PCR; TCRdb's copy has only in-frame clones and leaves some out. The table records 100,000 to 150,000 clones, 92% of them present only once. The receptor's source is a man younger than 30 in good health. Sequenced material: blood.

The CDR3 sequence: CASSLAGVGSGYTF. The CDR3, as DNA: TGTGCCAGCAGCTTAGCCGGGGTAGGGAGTGGCTACACCTTC. The chain uses TRBV7-9 and TRBJ1-2; no definite D call. Deletions cut 0 bases from V and 7 bases from J, with 12 bases between. The CDR3 consists of 14 residues. In germline, CDR1 is SEHNR, CDR2 FQNEAQ (reference sequence).